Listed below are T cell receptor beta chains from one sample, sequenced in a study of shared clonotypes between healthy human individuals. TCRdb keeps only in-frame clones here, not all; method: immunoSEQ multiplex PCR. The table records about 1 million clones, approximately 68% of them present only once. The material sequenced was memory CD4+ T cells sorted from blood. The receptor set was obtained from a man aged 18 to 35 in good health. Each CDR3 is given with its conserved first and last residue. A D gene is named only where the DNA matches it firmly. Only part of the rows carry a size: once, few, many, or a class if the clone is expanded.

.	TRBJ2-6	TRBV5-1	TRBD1	TGCGCCAGCAGCTTGGACAGGGGGCAAATATCTGGGGCCAACGTCCTGACTTTC	CASSLDRGQISGANVLTF
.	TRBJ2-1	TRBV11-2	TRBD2	TGTGCCAGCAGCTTAGGTTGGGGTCTAGCGGGGGGCAATGAGCAGTTCTTC	CASSLGWGLAGGNEQFF
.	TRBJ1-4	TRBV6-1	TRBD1	TGTGCCAGCAGTGAAGCAAGAGGGGCAGGGGGCATTGGGAATGAAAAACTGTTTTTT	CASSEARGAGGIGNEKLFF
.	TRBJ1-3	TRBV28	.	TGTGCCAGCAGTACGGCAGGGAGTAATGGAAACACCATATATTTT	CASSTAGSNGNTIYF
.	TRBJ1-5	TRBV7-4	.	TGTGCCAGCAGCTTAGACAGGGTAGGCAATCAGCCCCAGCATTTT	CASSLDRVGNQPQHF
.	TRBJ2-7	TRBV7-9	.	TGTGCCAGCAGCTCGGTCTACGAGCAGTACTTC	CASSSVYEQYF
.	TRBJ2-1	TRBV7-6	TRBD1	TGTGCCAGCAGCTTAGACAGGGGTAGTGAGCAGTTCTTC	CASSLDRGSEQFF
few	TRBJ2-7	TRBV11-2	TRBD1	TGTGCCAGCAGCCAAGGACAGGGGAGAGGTTACGAGCAGTACTTC	CASSQGQGRGYEQYF
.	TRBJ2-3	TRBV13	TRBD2	TGTGCCAGCAGCTTAGTCAAGCGGGGGGGCACAGATACGCAGTATTTT	CASSLVKRGGTDTQYF
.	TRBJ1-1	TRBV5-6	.	TGTGCCAGCAGCTTGTCCACCGTCGCCACGCCATGGACGAACACTGAAGCTTTCTTT	CASSLSTVATPWTNTEAFF
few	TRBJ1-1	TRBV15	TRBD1	TGTGCCACCAGCACACAGGGGTTTGAAGCTTTCTTT	CATSTQGFEAFF
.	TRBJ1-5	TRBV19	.	TGTGCCAGTAGTATAGATTCAAAATATCAGCCCCAGCATTTT	CASSIDSKYQPQHF
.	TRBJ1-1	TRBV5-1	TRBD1	TGCGCCAGCAGCTTGGAAGGACAGGGAGGGAACACTGAAGCTTTCTTT	CASSLEGQGGNTEAFF
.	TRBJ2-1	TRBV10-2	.	TGCGCCAGCAGTGAGGCAGGCGAGCAGTTCTTC	CASSEAGEQFF
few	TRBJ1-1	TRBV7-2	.	TGTGCCAGCAGTTTAGAACAGCGGCGTACTGAAGCTTTCTTT	CASSLEQRRTEAFF
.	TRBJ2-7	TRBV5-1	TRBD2	TGCGCCAGCAGCCCCCCTAGCGGGGGACCTGACGAGCAGTACTTC	CASSPPSGGPDEQYF
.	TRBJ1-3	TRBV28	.	TGTGCCAGCAGTCTAAATCCCTCGGGGGGTTACACCATATATTTT	CASSLNPSGGYTIYF
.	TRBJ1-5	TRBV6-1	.	TGTGCCAGCAGTGAACGTGTGGGGAACCAGCCCCAGCATTTT	CASSERVGNQPQHF
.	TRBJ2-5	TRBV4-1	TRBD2	TGCGCCAGCAGCCGGGAGGGTGCGGGGGGCGGGGAGACCCAGTACTTC	CASSREGAGGGETQYF
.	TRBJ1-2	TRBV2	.	TGTGCCAGCAGTGAAGCGCGCAGGTCCTATGGCTACACCTTC	CASSEARRSYGYTF
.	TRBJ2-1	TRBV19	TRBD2	TGTGCCAGTAGTCCGGGCGGGGCTAGCGGGGTGTACAATGAGCAGTTCTTC	CASSPGGASGVYNEQFF
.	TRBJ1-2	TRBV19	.	TGTGCCAGTAGTATCAAACAGTCCAGTAGCTACACCTTC	CASSIKQSSSYTF
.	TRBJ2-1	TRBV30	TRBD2	TGTGCCTGGAGACTAGCGGGAGTCCTCTCCTACAATGAGCAGTTCTTC	CAWRLAGVLSYNEQFF
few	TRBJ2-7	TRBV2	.	TGTGCCAGCAGTGCCCGGGGTCACTCCTACGAGCAGTACTTC	CASSARGHSYEQYF
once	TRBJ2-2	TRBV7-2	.	TGTGCCAGCAGCAAGGACAGCTCGGGCACCGGGGAGCTGTTTTTT	CASSKDSSGTGELFF